These 2 T cell receptor beta chains share one sample of origin, sequenced in a study of blood T cell repertoires in COVID-19. Sequenced by immunoSEQ multiplex PCR; TCRdb stores in-frame clones only, minus some. Found here are 150,000 to 200,000 clones, roughly 86% of them singletons; the top ten hold around 1.5%. The sequencing input was peripheral blood. All receptors derive from a woman in her forties or fifties with acute or convalescent COVID-19.

This clone was recorded only once. The chain uses TRBV6-1 and TRBJ1-1; 7 bases match TRBD1. In germline, CDR1 is MNHNS, CDR2 SASEGT. CDR3 length: 17 residues. Trimming took 4 bases from V and 0 from J; bases not matched to a gene: 11. CDR3 DNA sequence: TGTGCCAGCAGTGGGGGGACAGAGGCTTCCATGAACACTGAAGCTTTCTTT. Translated: CASSGGTEASMNTEAFF.

V is TRBV14 and J is TRBJ1-1; tentatively, D is TRBD1 (5 bases). Germline V gene sequence: CDR1 SGHDN, CDR2 FVKESK. The CDR3 length is 16 residues. V lost 4 bases to trimming and J lost 0 bases, with 15 bases between them. The CDR3 DNA sequence: TGTGCCAGCAGCCCAGTGGCGGGGCAGGTGAACACTGAAGCTTTCTTT. Encoded protein: CASSPVAGQVNTEAFF. The full variable domain, its missing parts supplied by reference TRBV14 and TRBJ1-1, is EAGVTQFPSHSVIEKGQTVTLRCDPISGHDNLYWYRRVMGKEIKFLLHFVKESKQDESGMPNNRFLAERTGGTYSTLKVQPAELEDSGVYFCASSPVAGQVNTEAFFGQGTRLTVV.